This T cell receptor beta chain derives from a study of breast tumors, draining lymph nodes, adjacent tissues. Study-wide points: Findings are consistent with lymph node origin and intratumoral expansion of most tumor T cells. Compared with lymph nodes, tumors were less diverse; compared with nontumor tissue, more.

Using its own MiXCR run on the multiplex PCR reads, TCRdb lists one record per CDR3 protein. The sample consists of under 300,000 distinct CDR3 sequences, under 40% of them appearing once. This clonotype was seen many times. Its target is unknown. The CDR3 contains 14 residues. Trimming removed 0 bases from V and 2 bases from J, with 5 bases in between. Axillary draining lymph nodes of breast cancer patients supplied the node samples. The sample consisted of axillary lymph node tissue. The chain recombines TRBV12-3 or TRBV12-4 with TRBJ1-3, with D uncertain. This sequence originates from a female donor with breast cancer. Some clones in this sample may be carry-over from other donors' samples. Here the CDR3 reads CASSLAGTGNTIYF. DNA of the CDR3: TGTGCCAGCAGTTTAGCAGGGACTGGAAACACCATATATTTT.